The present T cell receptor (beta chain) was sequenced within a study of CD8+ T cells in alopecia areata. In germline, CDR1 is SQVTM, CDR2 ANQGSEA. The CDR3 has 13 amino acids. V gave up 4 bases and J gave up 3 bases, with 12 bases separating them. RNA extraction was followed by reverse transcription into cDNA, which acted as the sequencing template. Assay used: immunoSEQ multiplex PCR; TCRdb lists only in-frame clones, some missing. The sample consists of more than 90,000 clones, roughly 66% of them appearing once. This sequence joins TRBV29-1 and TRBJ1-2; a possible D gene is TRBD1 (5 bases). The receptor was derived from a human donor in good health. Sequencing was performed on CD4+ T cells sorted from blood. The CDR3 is CSVAGESHYGYTF. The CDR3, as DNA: TGCAGCGTTGCGGGGGAATCACACTATGGCTACACCTTC.